The 2 T cell receptor beta chains below come from one sample, sequenced in a study of cytomegalovirus exposure and HLA in healthy donors. PCR amplification relied on 60 Vbeta primers (plus 13 Jbeta primers). TCRdb keeps only in-frame clones here, not all; method: immunoSEQ multiplex PCR. The repertoire consists of approximately 81,000 clones, with around 70% occurring once and the leading ten covering about 9%. Sequenced: PBMCs. These receptor sequences come from a man aged 35 to 55 in good health and CMV-seropositive.

This clone came up once. CDR3: CASSLIGASGSTDTQYF. The CDR3 DNA is TGTGCCAGCAGCCTGATTGGGGCTAGCGGGAGTACAGATACGCAGTATTTT. V and J are TRBV9 and TRBJ2-3; 10 nucleotides match TRBD2. The length of the CDR3 is 17 residues. Trimming removed 4 bases from V and 3 bases from J; junction bases left unmatched: 11. CDR1 is SGDLS and CDR2 is YYNGEE in the germline V gene.

This chain links TRBV9 with TRBJ2-1; TRBD1 matches at 7 bases. Germline values: CDR1 SGDLS, CDR2 YYNGEE. This CDR3 region has 19 residues. Trimming took 3 bases from V and 5 from J; bases not matched to a gene: 20. The CDR3 region has the DNA TGTGCCAGCAGCGGAACCGGGACAGCCCCCCCACGTACTAACAATGAGCAGTTCTTC. It encodes CASSGTGTAPPRTNNEQFF.